These T cell receptor beta chains were read from a single sample in a study of blood T cell repertoires in COVID-19. Generated by immunoSEQ multiplex PCR, the TCRdb table keeps only in-frame clones and is missing some. The table records around 50,000 clones, approximately 80% of them present only once. The sequencing sample was made of peripheral blood. Every receptor here comes from a human donor in a cohort sampled during active COVID-19. Both conserved end residues are part of each CDR3. Each record gives: D gene, J gene, V gene, clone size, CDR3 protein, CDR3 DNA. A D gene is named only where the DNA matches it firmly. Not all rows give a size; the values are once, few, many and, for expanded clones, a class.

>TRBD1|TRBJ1-1|TRBV6-5|.
CASSTHTGGDTEAFF
TGTGCCAGCAGTACGCACACAGGGGGCGACACTGAAGCTTTCTTT
>TRBD1|TRBJ1-6|TRBV7-2|once
CASSHPVGQAPLHF
TGTGCCAGCAGTCATCCCGTGGGACAGGCACCCCTCCACTTT
>TRBD1|TRBJ1-2|TRBV7-2|.
CASSLAGQGSYGYTF
TGTGCCAGCAGCTTAGCGGGACAGGGGTCCTATGGCTACACCTTC
>.|TRBJ2-5|TRBV28|.
CASSSRTGRDEETQYF
TGTGCCAGCAGTTCTAGGACAGGGAGGGATGAAGAGACCCAGTACTTC
>.|TRBJ1-5|TRBV21-1|few
CASSNHGTGVDQPQHF
TGTGCCAGCAGCAACCACGGGACAGGGGTTGATCAGCCCCAGCATTTT
>.|TRBJ1-1|TRBV5-1|once
CASSSKMNTEAFF
TGCGCCAGCAGCTCCAAAATGAACACTGAAGCTTTCTTT
>.|TRBJ1-5|TRBV5-8|once
CASSLGVGNQPQHF
TGTGCCAGCAGCTTAGGGGTAGGCAATCAGCCCCAGCATTTT
>.|TRBJ2-7|TRBV6-6|.
CATNLDYEQYF
TGTGCCACCAACCTAGATTACGAGCAGTACTTC
>.|TRBJ2-2|TRBV9|.
CASTLAFTGELFF
TGTGCCAGCACCCTAGCGTTTACCGGGGAGCTGTTTTTT
>.|TRBJ2-3|TRBV27|.
CASSLRTASTDTQYF
TGTGCCAGCAGTTTACGGACAGCTAGCACAGATACGCAGTATTTT
>TRBD1|TRBJ2-5|TRBV2|once
CASRARTGGLETQYF
TGTGCCAGCAGGGCAAGGACAGGGGGCTTAGAGACCCAGTACTTC
>.|TRBJ2-7|TRBV21-1|.
CASSKGAGLAGTYEQYF
TGTGCCAGCAGCAAAGGGGCCGGACTAGCGGGAACCTACGAGCAGTACTTC
>.|TRBJ2-3|TRBV4-2|.
CASSQEESTDTQYF
TGTGCCAGCAGCCAAGAGGAGAGCACAGATACGCAGTATTTT
>TRBD1|TRBJ1-2|TRBV5-1|.
CASSRTGLEGYTF
TGCGCCAGCAGCCGGACAGGTCTAGAGGGCTACACCTTC
>.|TRBJ1-2|TRBV4-2|once
CASSQDSGDYGYTF
TGTGCCAGCAGCCAAGATTCAGGTGACTATGGCTACACCTTC
>TRBD2|TRBJ2-2|TRBV7-7|.
CASSLRAGGTGGELFF
TGTGCTAGCAGCTTGAGAGCGGGAGGGACCGGCGGGGAGCTGTTTTTT
>TRBD1|TRBJ1-6|TRBV15|.
CATSSPPGQGFNSPLHF
TGTGCCACCAGCAGCCCACCGGGACAGGGGTTCAATTCACCCCTCCACTTT
>.|TRBJ2-2|TRBV15|few
CATSRDSGNTGELFF
TGTGCCACCAGCAGAGATTCCGGGAACACCGGGGAGCTGTTTTTT
>.|TRBJ1-2|TRBV4-2|.
CASSQDTLRGTNYGYTF
TGTGCCAGCAGCCAAGATACCCTTCGGGGAACTAACTATGGCTACACCTTC
>.|TRBJ2-1|TRBV18|.
CASSPGTRANEQFF
TGTGCCAGCTCACCTGGGACACGGGCCAATGAGCAGTTCTTC
>.|TRBJ2-4|TRBV6-6|.
CASSSGGNTAKNIQYF
TGTGCCAGCAGTTCTGGGGGGAATACGGCCAAAAACATTCAGTACTTC
>.|TRBJ2-2|TRBV24-1|.
CATSGQHLTNTGELFF
TGTGCCACCAGTGGACAGCACCTTACGAACACCGGGGAGCTGTTTTTT
>.|TRBJ1-2|TRBV15|.
CATSRGSLDYGYTF
TGTGCCACCAGCAGAGGGAGCTTGGACTATGGCTACACCTTC
>TRBD2|TRBJ2-5|TRBV15|.
CATSSIAGGPETQYF
TGTGCCACCAGCAGTATAGCGGGAGGGCCAGAGACCCAGTACTTC
>.|TRBJ2-7|TRBV10-3|.
CAISAWSSYEQYF
TGTGCCATCAGTGCCTGGAGCTCCTACGAGCAGTACTTC
>TRBD1|TRBJ1-2|TRBV18|.
CASSPGGQANGYTF
TGTGCCAGCTCACCAGGGGGACAGGCTAATGGCTACACCTTC
>TRBD2|TRBJ2-7|TRBV5-6|.
CASSLELAGGYEQYF
TGTGCCAGCAGCTTGGAACTAGCGGGAGGGTACGAGCAGTACTTC
>.|TRBJ1-4|TRBV4-3|.
CASSQDVQPLGEKLFF
TGCGCCAGCAGCCAAGATGTGCAGCCACTAGGTGAAAAACTGTTTTTT
>TRBD2|TRBJ2-1|TRBV6-6|.
CASSTSSGIRNEQFF
TGTGCCAGCAGTACTAGTAGCGGGATCCGCAATGAGCAGTTCTTC
>TRBD2|TRBJ2-5|TRBV7-2|.
CASSVGAGGTFGETQYF
TGTGCCAGCAGCGTAGGGGCGGGAGGAACCTTCGGGGAGACCCAGTACTTC
>TRBD2|TRBJ2-5|TRBV2|.
CASSGGVGLAGRETQYF
TGTGCCAGCAGTGGGGGGGTGGGACTAGCGGGACGAGAGACCCAGTACTTC
>.|TRBJ1-2|TRBV29-1|.
CSVPQGTYGYTF
TGCAGCGTACCGCAGGGTACCTATGGCTACACCTTC
>TRBD2|TRBJ2-7|TRBV28|.
CASSPLPGLGVYEQYF
TGTGCCAGCAGTCCCCTGCCGGGACTAGGAGTATACGAGCAGTACTTC
>.|TRBJ2-1|TRBV20-1|.
CSGQGPDEQFF
TGCAGTGGCCAGGGGCCTGATGAGCAGTTCTTC
>.|TRBJ2-1|TRBV7-2|.
CASSLLSSYNEQFF
TGTGCCAGCAGCTTATTGAGCTCCTACAATGAGCAGTTCTTC